The 4 T cell receptor beta chains presented below share a single source sample, sequenced in a study of cytomegalovirus exposure and HLA in healthy donors. This PCR relied on a set of 60 Vbeta primers and 13 Jbeta primers. This table comes from immunoSEQ multiplex PCR, and its TCRdb copy is limited to in-frame clones, with some not included. The sample gives some 40,000 clones, about 70% of which show up once; approximately 3.5% is in the top ten. Source material: PBMCs. The receptors derive from a man aged 35 to 55 in good health and CMV-seronegative.

The CDR3 region is CASSLSENYGYTF. CDR3 DNA sequence: TGTGCCAGCAGTTTATCGGAGAACTATGGCTACACCTTC. The chain employs TRBV28 and TRBJ1-2; D unclear. V lost 1 base and J 2 bases, leaving 5 bases between the germline ends. The CDR3 is 13 amino acids. CDR1 is MDHEN, CDR2 SYDVKM, per germline.

The rearrangement uses TRBV6-1 and TRBJ1-2; tentative D call: TRBD1 (5 bases). The CDR3 extends over 14 amino acids. From germline, CDR1 is MNHNS and CDR2 SASEGT. With 1 base removed from V and 7 bases from J, the gap between germline ends came to 13 bases. The CDR3 nucleotides read TGTGCCAGCAGTGAAGGACAGCCATATGTTGGCTACACCTTC. Translating it yields CASSEGQPYVGYTF.

This clone was observed once. The chain links TRBV10-3 to TRBJ2-1, with D tentatively TRBD2 (6 bases). The CDR3 runs 15 residues. V was trimmed by 7 bases and J by 4 bases, leaving 17 bases between them. In germline, CDR1 is ENHRY, CDR2 SYGVKD. The CDR3 loop is CAITRGDWGYNEQFF. CDR3 nucleotides: TGTGCCATCACCCGAGGGGACTGGGGTTACAATGAGCAGTTCTTC.

The V gene is TRBV6-5, the J gene TRBJ1-2, with 7 bases that match TRBD1. Germline V CDR1 and CDR2: MNHEY, SVGAGI. The length of the CDR3 is 11 residues. V trimming: 7 bases; J trimming: 7 bases; junction bases outside the gene matches: 3. CDR3 bases: TGTGCCAGCACCGACAGGGCTGGCTACACCTTC. This codes for CASTDRAGYTF.